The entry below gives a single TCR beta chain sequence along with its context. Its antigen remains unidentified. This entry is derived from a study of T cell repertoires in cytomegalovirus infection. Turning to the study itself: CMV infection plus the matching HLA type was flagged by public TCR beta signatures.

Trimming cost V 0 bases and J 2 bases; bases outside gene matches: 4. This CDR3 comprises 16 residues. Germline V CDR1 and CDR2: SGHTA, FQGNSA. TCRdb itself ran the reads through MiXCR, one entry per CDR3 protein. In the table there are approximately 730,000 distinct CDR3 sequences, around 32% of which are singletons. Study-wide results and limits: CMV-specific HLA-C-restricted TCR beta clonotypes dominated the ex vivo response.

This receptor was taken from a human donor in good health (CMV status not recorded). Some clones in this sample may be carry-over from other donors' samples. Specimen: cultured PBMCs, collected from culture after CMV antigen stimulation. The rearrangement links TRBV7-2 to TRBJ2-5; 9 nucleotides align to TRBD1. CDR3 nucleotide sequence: TGTGCCAGCAGCTTAGCCGCAGGACAGGGGCAAGAGACCCAGTACTTC. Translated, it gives CASSLAAGQGQETQYF.